This T cell receptor (beta chain) was obtained from a study of T cell changes during pregnancy in multiple sclerosis. The CDR3 is made up of 15 amino acids. Germline V gene sequence: CDR1 MNHNS, CDR2 SASEGT. V was clipped by 4 bases and J by 5 bases; unmatched bases: 10. Using immunoSEQ multiplex PCR, the repertoire was profiled, and TCRdb retains in-frame clones only, with some absent. The table includes over 50,000 clones, about nine tenths detected once. V usage is TRBV6-1 and J usage is TRBJ2-7, with 8 bases lining up with TRBD2. This clonotype was sampled from a female donor in good health, enrolled as a control in a pregnancy study. The sequencing used peripheral blood, collected in the first trimester of pregnancy. This CDR3 reads CASSGVAGTSNEQYF. CDR3 coding DNA: TGTGCCAGCAGTGGGGTAGCGGGAACAAGTAACGAGCAGTACTTC.